The 20 T cell receptor beta chains presented below share a single source sample, sequenced in a study of T cells in Graves' hyperthyroidism and ophthalmopathy. Amplified TCR beta CDR3 regions derived from RNA transcripts. The primer set for the first-round RT-PCR of the TCR CDR3 was HTBI. In TCRdb, the multiplex PCR reads were re-called with MiXCR into one record per CDR3 protein. The sample holds 250,000 to 400,000 distinct CDR3 sequences, 12% to 15% seen once. Sample: blood. The receptors derive from a woman in her 40s with Graves' ophthalmopathy.

Remarks on this clonotype: Since the CDR3 does not end with the conserved phenylalanine or tryptophan, this likely comes from a read error. This chain joins TRBV7-2 and TRBJ1-2; D is unclear. From germline, CDR1 is SGHTA and CDR2 FQGNSA. There are 14 residues in the CDR3. V gave up 4 bases and J gave up 0 bases, with 9 bases separating them. The CDR3 DNA is TGTGCCAGCAGCTCCGGGCCTGCTAACTATGGCTACACCCTC. Translating gives CASSSGPANYGYTL.

Turning to this clonotype: Compared with germline, one end of the junction differs, possibly owing to a read error. This chain connects TRBV20-1 to TRBJ2-3; 8 bases line up with TRBD1. This CDR3 contains 15 residues. Germline values: CDR1 DFQATT, CDR2 SNEGSKA (reference sequence). The CDR3 region is CNAPRGPGYTDTQYF. CDR3 coding DNA: TGCAATGCTCCCAGGGGGCCTGGGTACACAGATACGCAGTATTTT.

The sample holds a few counts of this clonotype. The rearrangement uses TRBV20-1 and TRBJ2-3; 9 nucleotides match TRBD2. This CDR3 has 15 amino acids. The J segment lost 0 bases and the V segment lost 1 base, leaving 2 bases of the junction unmatched. Germline values: CDR1 DFQATT, CDR2 SNEGSKA (reference sequence). The CDR3 bases are TGCAGTGCTAGAGGCGGGGGGGCGAGCACAGATACGCAGTATTTT. Amino acids: CSARGGGASTDTQYF.

This clonotype was counted at least ten times. The chain uses TRBV10-3 and TRBJ1-2; a possible D gene is TRBD1 (6 bases). V lost 4 bases, J lost 5 bases, and 14 bases lay in between. This CDR3 is 14 amino acids long. Germline V gene data show CDR1 as ENHRY and CDR2 as SYGVKD. CDR3 residues: CAISAHDRRYGYTF. DNA for the CDR3: TGTGCCATCAGTGCCCACGACAGGAGATATGGCTACACCTTC.

This clonotype was recorded at least ten times. The chain carries TRBV10-1 and TRBJ1-1; unclear D gene. In germline, CDR1 is WNHNN, CDR2 SYGVQD (reference sequence). There are 13 residues in the CDR3. V lost 0 bases and J lost 5, with 7 bases in between. CDR3 DNA sequence: TGCGCCAGCAGTGAGTCGAGTAGGACTGAAGCTTTCTTT. It yields the protein CASSESSRTEAFF.

The chain joins TRBV29-1 to TRBJ2-1; TRBD2 matches at 8 bases. V was pared by 7 bases and J by 2 bases, with 4 bases of the junction left unmatched. CDR1 is SQVTM, CDR2 ANQGSEA, per germline. The CDR3 has 13 residues. This CDR3 reads CSGSGRAYNEQFF. The CDR3 DNA reads TGCAGCGGAAGCGGGAGAGCCTACAATGAGCAGTTCTTC.

The sample holds many counts of this clonotype. V and J are TRBV7-6 and TRBJ2-7, with 8 bases lining up with TRBD2. Per germline, CDR1 SGHVS and CDR2 FNYEAQ. CDR3 length: 17 amino acids. V shed 4 bases, J shed 2 bases, and the junction held 13 bases outside the gene matches. The CDR3, as DNA: TGTGCCAGCAGCTCCTTACCCTTCACTAGCGGCGCCTACGAGCAGTACTTC. Amino acids: CASSSLPFTSGAYEQYF.

This rearrangement joins TRBV12-3 or TRBV12-4 to TRBJ2-7; 7 nucleotides agree with TRBD1. This CDR3 has 12 residues. V gave up 4 bases and J gave up 5 bases; unmatched junction bases: 2. The CDR3 DNA sequence: TGTGCCAGCAGTTCACAGGGGCACGAGCAGTACTTC. It translates to CASSSQGHEQYF.

This clonotype appeared a few times. The rearrangement links TRBV6-1 to TRBJ1-5; 12 nucleotides align to TRBD1. The CDR3 is made up of 16 amino acids. The J segment lost 3 bases and the V segment lost 5 bases, leaving 5 bases of the junction unmatched. From germline, CDR1 is MNHNS and CDR2 SASEGT. The CDR3, as DNA: TGTGCCAGCAGTCCGGGACAGGGGGCGATCAATCAGCCCCAGCATTTT. Translation gives CASSPGQGAINQPQHF.

The V and J genes are TRBV5-4 and TRBJ2-7, with 9 bases that match TRBD2. V gave up 0 bases and J gave up 4 bases; unmatched junction bases: 5. Germline loops: CDR1 SGHNT, CDR2 YYREEE (reference sequence). The CDR3 has 15 residues. The CDR3 DNA is TGTGCCAGCAGCTTGGGGGCTAGCGGGAATTACGAGCAGTACTTC. It yields the protein CASSLGASGNYEQYF.

This clonotype was recorded at least ten times. The genes are TRBV6-1 and TRBJ2-3; TRBD2 might be the D (6 bases). This CDR3 region has 14 residues. Trimming took 6 bases from V and 2 from J, leaving 12 bases between them. Germline CDR1 MNHNS, CDR2 SASEGT. The CDR3 loop reads CASSSRELTDTQYF. As DNA, the CDR3 is TGTGCCAGCAGCAGCCGGGAGCTCACAGATACGCAGTATTTT.

The rearrangement uses TRBV7-6 and TRBJ2-2, with D perhaps matching TRBD2 (5 bases). This CDR3 contains 18 residues. CDR1 and CDR2 (germline): SGHVS, FNYEAQ. With 0 bases removed from V and 1 base from J, the gap between germline ends came to 15 bases. In DNA, the CDR3 is TGTGCCAGCAGCTTAGCTTTATTGGCTAGCCTGAACACCGGGGAGCTGTTTTTT. It is translated as CASSLALLASLNTGELFF.

This clonotype appeared a few times. V gene TRBV5-1 combines with J gene TRBJ2-5, with D perhaps matching TRBD2 (5 bases). CDR3 size: 15 residues. The germline V gene encodes CDR1 SGHRS and CDR2 YFSETQ. Deletions cut 0 bases from V and 5 bases from J, with 14 bases between. The CDR3 loop is CASSLAIRGSETQYF. For the CDR3, the DNA is TGCGCCAGCAGCTTGGCGATTCGGGGAAGTGAGACCCAGTACTTC.

V and J are TRBV5-5 and TRBJ1-2; no definite D call. Germline-derived CDR1 and CDR2 are SGHKS and YYEKEE (reference sequence). This CDR3 has 13 residues. The ends were cut back, 0 bases at V and 5 bases at J, with 8 bases in the middle. The CDR3 spells CASSLESDYGYTF. The CDR3 nucleotides are TGTGCCAGCAGCTTGGAATCGGATTATGGCTACACCTTC.

Regarding this clonotype: Mismatch with germline at one junction end may stem from a read error. The chain combines TRBV24-1 with TRBJ2-1; D unclear. CDR1 KGHDR and CDR2 SFDVKD come from the germline V gene. There are 14 residues in the CDR3. The DNA of the CDR3 is TGTGTCACCAGTGACCAGGTGCAACAGAATGAGCAGTTCTTC. Its translation is CVTSDQVQQNEQFF.

This clonotype was counted ten times or more. The rearrangement uses TRBV2 and TRBJ1-1, with D perhaps matching TRBD1 (5 bases). The CDR3 loop spans 15 amino acids. Germline V gene sequence: CDR1 SNHLY, CDR2 FYNNEI. Trimming shortened V by 4 bases and J by 4 bases, and 16 bases separated the two germline ends. CDR3 region: CASSGGRGRSTEAFF. In DNA, the CDR3 is TGTGCCAGCAGTGGGGGGAGGGGACGGAGCACTGAAGCTTTCTTT.

There are many counts of this clonotype. The J gene is TRBJ1-5, the V gene TRBV6-1, with 7 positions matching TRBD1. The V segment lost 2 bases and the J segment 6 bases; nucleotides outside the gene matches: 7. Germline V gene data show CDR1 as MNHNS and CDR2 as SASEGT. There are 15 residues in the CDR3. The CDR3 sequence: CASSEKTGRSQPQHF. In DNA form, the CDR3 reads TGTGCCAGCAGTGAAAAGACAGGGAGAAGTCAGCCCCAGCATTTT.

This clonotype was counted at least ten times. The V and J genes are TRBV12-3 or TRBV12-4 and TRBJ2-1; the match to TRBD1 covers 7 bases. J was trimmed by 0 bases and V by 11 bases; bases with no gene match: 4. The CDR3 is 13 residues long. The CDR3 here is CADRDSSYNEQFF. The CDR3 DNA follows: TGTGCCGACAGGGATAGCTCCTACAATGAGCAGTTCTTC.

This clonotype occurred once. The CDR3 sequence is CSARTPFGDHEQFF. DNA for the CDR3: TGCAGTGCTCGTACCCCATTCGGAGATCATGAGCAGTTCTTC. The chain links TRBV20-1 to TRBJ2-1; D gene unclear. Per germline, CDR1 DFQATT and CDR2 SNEGSKA (reference sequence). Trimming left V 5 bases short and J 8 bases short, with 19 bases between. The CDR3 is made up of 14 amino acids.

This clonotype came up many times. This sequence joins TRBV24-1 and TRBJ2-5; TRBD1 is a possible D gene (6 bases). The ends were cut back, 3 bases at V and 5 bases at J, with 9 bases in the middle. The CDR3 has 13 residues. Germline CDR1 is KGHDR and CDR2 is SFDVKD. The CDR3 spells CATSDGGLETQYF. The CDR3 DNA sequence: TGTGCCACCAGTGATGGGGGCCTGGAGACCCAGTACTTC.